A single sample gave rise to the 23 T cell receptor beta chains below, sequenced in a study of blood T cell repertoires in COVID-19. This table comes from immunoSEQ multiplex PCR, and its TCRdb copy is limited to in-frame clones, with some not included. The repertoire holds about 250,000 clones, with approximately 83% as singletons. The sequencing input was PBMCs or T cells enriched from blood (not recorded which). The source is a woman aged 40 to 55 who had been exposed to COVID-19.

V gene TRBV24-1 combines with J gene TRBJ2-7; 9 bases are a match to TRBD1. The CDR3 is 13 residues long. CDR1 and CDR2 (germline): KGHDR, SFDVKD. The ends lost 6 bases at V and 6 bases at J; junction bases unmatched: 5. CDR3 DNA: TGTGCCACCAGTCGGACAGGGGCGGGCGAGCAGTACTTC. Amino acid sequence: CATSRTGAGEQYF.

The chain recombines TRBV3-1 (or the pseudogene TRBV3-2) with TRBJ2-7; TRBD2 aligns across 8 bases. The CDR3 has 13 residues. V dropped 1 base and J dropped 4; count of bases not matched to a gene: 0. The germline gives CDR1 LGHDT, CDR2 YNNKEL (reference sequence). The DNA of the CDR3 is TGTGCCAGCAGCCAAGCGGGGGGGTACGAGCAGTACTTC. Translated: CASSQAGGYEQYF.

The chain links TRBV7-2 to TRBJ1-3; TRBD1 matches at 9 bases. The CDR3 contains 15 residues. CDR1 is SGHTA, CDR2 FQGNSA, per germline. The junction had 2 bases not matched to a gene; V was cut back by 1 base and J by 4 bases. CDR3 nucleotide sequence: TGTGCCAGCAGCTTAGACGGGACAGGGGGAAACACCATATATTTT. This gives the protein CASSLDGTGGNTIYF.

This clone was observed once. The rearrangement links TRBV7-2 to TRBJ2-1; 8 nucleotides match TRBD1. The CDR3 has 15 residues. The V segment lost 6 bases and the J segment 2 bases; nucleotides outside the gene matches: 6. The germline V gene has CDR1 SGHTA and CDR2 FQGNSA. The CDR3 spells CASSLDRATYNEQFF. The CDR3 bases are TGTGCCAGCAGTCTGGACAGGGCAACCTACAATGAGCAGTTCTTC.

Comment on this clone: Germline and junction disagree at one end, which may indicate a read error. This chain joins TRBV12-3 or TRBV12-4 and TRBJ2-1, with 7 bases lining up with TRBD1. The CDR3 is 13 amino acids. The DNA of the CDR3 is TGTGCCAGCAGTCCCCGCATCCAGGGGGTCGAAGTCTTC. This encodes CASSPRIQGVEVF.

This sequence joins TRBV7-9 and TRBJ1-2; 8 positions match TRBD1. The J segment lost 7 bases and the V segment lost 10 bases, leaving 14 bases of the junction unmatched. Germline V gene data show CDR1 as SEHNR and CDR2 as FQNEAQ (reference sequence). The CDR3 covers 14 residues. The CDR3 loop reads CATITPDRAVGYTF. The CDR3 nucleotides read TGTGCCACCATTACCCCGGACAGGGCGGTTGGCTACACCTTC.

The V gene is TRBV4-3, the J gene TRBJ1-3; the D gene is possibly TRBD1 (5 bases). V was shortened by 3 bases and J by 2 bases, with 11 bases between the two germline ends. The CDR3 runs to 15 residues. Per the germline V gene, CDR1 is LGHNA and CDR2 is YSLEER. The CDR3 is CASSHGGGAGNTIYF. The CDR3 DNA follows: TGCGCCAGCAGCCACGGCGGGGGGGCTGGAAACACCATATATTTT.

This clone was counted a single time. The chain combines TRBV27 with TRBJ1-2; 8 bases map to TRBD1. After removal of 5 bases from V and 0 bases from J, the junction contained 8 bases not matched to a gene. This CDR3 has 16 residues. Germline lookup yields CDR1 MNHEY and CDR2 SMNVEV (reference sequence). The CDR3 is CASSPLSTGANYGYTF. The CDR3 nucleotides are TGTGCCAGCAGTCCCCTTTCGACAGGGGCTAACTATGGCTACACCTTC.

The V call is TRBV6-5, the J call TRBJ1-4; D might be TRBD1 (5 bases). Germline assignment: CDR1 MNHEY and CDR2 SVGAGI. V lost 5 bases, J lost 3 bases, and 13 bases lay in between. The CDR3 has 15 amino acids. CDR3 in amino acids: CASSLRGGANEKLFF. The CDR3 region has the DNA TGTGCCAGCAGTCTCCGGGGAGGGGCTAATGAAAAACTGTTTTTT.

The V call is TRBV7-8, the J call TRBJ2-2, with TRBD1 as a possible D gene (7 bases). The CDR3 contains 15 residues. Per the germline V gene, CDR1 is SGHVS and CDR2 is FQNEAQ. V was shortened by 8 bases and J by 0 bases, with 13 bases between the two germline ends. The CDR3 region has the DNA TGTGCCAGCGGAGGGACAGCTTCGAACACCGGGGAGCTGTTTTTT. It specifies CASGGTASNTGELFF.

V is TRBV2 and J is TRBJ1-5; 7 bases line up with TRBD1. Germline CDR1 and CDR2: SNHLY and FYNNEI. Trimming at V came to 5 bases and at J to 3 bases, leaving 7 bases not matched to a gene. This CDR3 is 15 amino acids long. As DNA, the CDR3 is TGTGCCAGCAGTTCACAGGGGACCCACAATCAGCCCCAGCATTTT. It translates to CASSSQGTHNQPQHF. The variable domain in full, with the rest retrieved from reference TRBV2 and TRBJ1-5, is EPEVTQTPSHQVTQMGQEVILRCVPISNHLYFYWYRQILGQKVEFLVSFYNNEISEKSEIFDDQFSVERPDGSNFTLKIRSTKLEDSAMYFCASSSQGTHNQPQHFGDGTRLSIL.

In the case of this clone: The sample contains more than one DNA sequence encoding this CDR3. This chain connects TRBV5-1 to TRBJ2-5; 14 bases agree with TRBD2. Germline values: CDR1 SGHRS, CDR2 YFSETQ. J was trimmed by 2 bases and V by 4 bases; bases with no gene match: 4. This CDR3 comprises 16 residues. The CDR3 DNA follows: TGCGCCAGCAGCCCCAGGACTAGCGGGGGGCAAGAGACCCAGTACTTC. Its protein is CASSPRTSGGQETQYF.

The chain employs TRBV29-1 and TRBJ2-1; TRBD2 is a possible D gene (5 bases). Trimming took off 7 bases at V and 4 bases at J, with 17 bases between the two ends. Germline V gene sequence: CDR1 SQVTM, CDR2 ANQGSEA. This CDR3 is 14 amino acids long. Here the CDR3 reads CSARGGVLYNEQFF. The CDR3 DNA follows: TGCAGCGCCCGTGGAGGAGTTCTTTACAATGAGCAGTTCTTC.

This clone was picked up one time. The chain has TRBV19 and TRBJ2-6; a weak D match, TRBD1 (5 bases). The CDR3 totals 17 residues. Germline lookup yields CDR1 LNHDA and CDR2 SQIVND (reference sequence). Trimming took 7 bases from V and 0 from J, leaving 16 bases between them. CDR3 sequence reads: CASNLRTPNSGANVLTF. The CDR3 DNA reads as TGTGCCAGTAACCTCAGGACACCAAACTCTGGGGCCAACGTCCTGACTTTC. The whole variable domain, filled in from reference TRBV19 and TRBJ2-6, reads DGGITQSPKYLFRKEGQNVTLSCEQNLNHDAMYWYRQDPGQGLRLIYYSQIVNDFQKGDIAEGYSVSREKKESFPLTVTSAQKNPTAFYLCASNLRTPNSGANVLTFGAGSRLTVL.

This clone occurred once. The chain is built from TRBV6-5 and TRBJ1-6; possibly TRBD1 for D (5 bases). Germline assignment: CDR1 MNHEY and CDR2 SVGAGI. The CDR3 consists of 13 residues. V was cut by 7 bases and J by 8 bases, with 12 bases left in between. The CDR3 DNA reads as TGTGCCAGCAAAATAGGGGTGGATTCACCCCTCCACTTT. It yields the protein CASKIGVDSPLHF.

The chain couples TRBV28 to TRBJ2-3, with TRBD2 as a possible D gene (7 bases). The CDR3 spans 15 residues. V was shortened by 2 bases and J by 5 bases, with 14 bases between the two germline ends. Germline CDR1 is MDHEN and CDR2 is SYDVKM. This CDR3 is CASSLGGAEKDTQYF. The CDR3 coding sequence is TGTGCCAGCAGTTTAGGGGGGGCTGAGAAAGATACGCAGTATTTT.

This chain joins TRBV7-2 and TRBJ1-1, with D maybe TRBD1 (6 bases). V lost 3 bases and J lost 3, with 17 bases in between. The CDR3 has 16 residues. Per the germline V gene, CDR1 is SGHTA and CDR2 is FQGNSA. CDR3 region: CASSFISNRVDTEAFF. The CDR3, as DNA: TGTGCCAGCAGCTTCATATCGAACAGGGTTGACACTGAAGCTTTCTTT.

The CDR3 DNA sequence: TGTGCCAGCACTTGGGGCGAAATAGGGACTGAAGCTTTCTTT. It translates to CASTWGEIGTEAFF. This chain uses TRBV3-1 (or the pseudogene TRBV3-2) with TRBJ1-1, with a weak D call TRBD1 (5 bases). This CDR3 is built from 14 residues. Trimming removed 7 bases at V and 5 bases at J, with 17 bases between. The germline V gene has CDR1 LGHDT and CDR2 YNNKEL (reference sequence).

The genes are TRBV28 and TRBJ1-1; 7 bases are shared with TRBD1. The CDR3 contains 15 residues. Germline V gives CDR1 MDHEN, CDR2 SYDVKM. The trim removed 9 bases at V and 6 bases at J, leaving 16 bases unmatched. CDR3 in amino acids: CASPPGQSSGAEAFF. The CDR3 bases are TGTGCCAGTCCACCGGGACAGTCCTCCGGCGCTGAAGCTTTCTTT.

V usage is TRBV30 and J usage is TRBJ2-3; D uncertain. This CDR3 region has 13 residues. The germline V gene encodes CDR1 GTSNPN and CDR2 SVGIG (reference sequence). Trimming left V 3 bases short and J 1 base short, with 8 bases between. The CDR3, as DNA: TGTGCCTGGAGCGGGTCCGGCACAGATACGCAGTATTTT. It is translated as CAWSGSGTDTQYF.

The gene calls are TRBV5-3 and TRBJ2-7; D ambiguous. TRBV5-3 is an open reading frame, and its role is uncertain. Trimming removed 4 bases from V and 0 bases from J, with 8 bases in between. This CDR3 region has 13 residues. The CDR3 loop reads CARSPCISYEQYF. In nucleotides, the CDR3 is TGTGCCAGAAGCCCTTGTATCTCCTACGAGCAGTACTTC.

The chain is built from TRBV6-5 and TRBJ1-6; 11 bases line up with TRBD1. The CDR3 runs 15 residues. The germline CDR1 and CDR2 sequences are MNHEY and SVGAGI. With V trimmed by 8 bases and J by 6 bases, 6 bases remained unmatched. The CDR3 region is CASSLGQGGNSPLHF. CDR3 bases: TGTGCCAGCTCCTTGGGACAGGGGGGTAATTCACCCCTCCACTTT.

This clone was seen a few times. The chain couples TRBV9 to TRBJ2-7; 7 bases match TRBD1. This CDR3 region has 15 residues. Germline-derived CDR1 and CDR2 are SGDLS and YYNGEE. With 4 bases clipped from V and 2 bases from J, the junction kept 9 bases outside the gene matches. CDR3 in DNA: TGTGCCAGCAGCACAGGACAGGCGACGGCCTACGAGCAGTACTTC. This translates into CASSTGQATAYEQYF.